This TCR beta chain comes out of a study of low-dose radiotherapy and immunotherapy resistance in tumors. V lost 3 bases to trimming and J lost 1 base, with 9 bases between them. The V gene's germline CDR1 is SGHRS and CDR2 YFSETQ. The CDR3 runs to 14 residues. The time point denotes: before trial treatment. TRAV- and TRBV-specific primers, spanning alpha and beta chains, primed first-strand cDNA. A roughly 19-cycle PCR with a constant-region primer and V-primer adapter amplified TCRs. TCRdb recomputed calls from the reads with MiXCR, one row per CDR3 protein. Here the sample spans about 71,000 distinct CDR3 sequences, around 29% being singletons. This clonotype occurred a few times.

This receptor was taken from a female donor with ovarian cancer. The source material was PBMCs, sampled before treatment. The rearrangement links TRBV5-1 to TRBJ2-3; D gene ambiguous. The CDR3 region is CASSSLEGTDTQYF. The CDR3 DNA reads TGCGCCAGCAGCTCTTTAGAGGGCACAGATACGCAGTATTTT.